What follows are 25 T cell receptor beta chains derived from one specimen sequenced in a study of CD8+ T cells in alopecia areata. RNA extraction was followed by reverse transcription into cDNA, which acted as the sequencing template. TCRdb's table, derived via immunoSEQ multiplex PCR, lists solely in-frame clones and lacks some. The table records 150,000 to 200,000 clones, over 55% of them present only once. Treatment defined: oral pan-JAK inhibitor, 5-10 mg twice daily. Specimen: CD4+ T cells sorted from blood, collected at week 24, from a patient treated with tofacitinib. The receptors come from a human donor with alopecia areata.

Only a few counts were recorded for this clone. One junction end does not reproduce the germline sequence, and a read error may be involved. The chain couples TRBV2 to TRBJ1-1, with 8 bases that match TRBD1. The CDR3 extends over 11 amino acids. The V gene's germline CDR1 is SNHLY and CDR2 FYNNEI. Here the CDR3 DNA reads TGTGCCAGCAGGGAAGACAGGGGAGCTTTCTTT. Translation gives CASREDRGAFF.

The rearrangement joins TRBV4-3 to TRBJ2-1, with D possibly called TRBD1 or TRBD2 (5 bases each). V lost 0 bases and J lost 4, with 13 bases in between. Germline values: CDR1 LGHNA, CDR2 YSLEER. The CDR3 covers 16 residues. CDR3 protein: CASSQEGQGRYNEQFF. Written as DNA, the CDR3 is TGCGCCAGCAGCCAAGAAGGGCAGGGACGTTACAATGAGCAGTTCTTC.

This clone was seen at least ten times. V gene TRBV5-1 combines with J gene TRBJ2-2; D gene ambiguous. V shed 0 bases and J shed 2 bases, with 5 bases lying between them. Germline CDR1 reads SGHRS; CDR2 reads YFSETQ. The CDR3 is 14 residues long. The CDR3 DNA reads TGCGCCAGCAGCTTGGATCTAAACACCGGGGAGCTGTTTTTT. Translating gives CASSLDLNTGELFF.

The genes are TRBV29-1 and TRBJ1-2; D may be TRBD1 (5 bases). Germline CDR1 and CDR2: SQVTM and ANQGSEA. The germline V and J ends were trimmed by 3 bases and 6 bases, with 8 bases remaining between them. The CDR3 loop spans 11 amino acids. The DNA for the CDR3 is TGCAGCGTTGAGGGGACGGATGGCTACACCTTC. This codes for CSVEGTDGYTF.

The chain has TRBV25-1 and TRBJ2-5; D may be TRBD2 (5 bases). V was clipped by 4 bases and J by 7 bases, with 13 bases between them. Germline V gene sequence: CDR1 MGHDK, CDR2 SYGVNS. The CDR3 length is 13 residues. The CDR3, as DNA: TGTGCCAGCAGTGTGGGGAACCGGGGGACCCAGTACTTC. It translates to CASSVGNRGTQYF.

This chain links TRBV29-1 with TRBJ1-2; D not certain. Germline V gene data show CDR1 as SQVTM and CDR2 as ANQGSEA. The CDR3 spans 10 residues. V was shortened by 3 bases and J by 8 bases, with 7 bases between the two germline ends. CDR3 loop: CSVEQAGYTF. The CDR3 coding sequence is TGCAGCGTTGAGCAGGCGGGCTACACCTTC.

The chain uses TRBV29-1 and TRBJ1-1; D not resolved. Trimming pared 4 bases from V and 0 bases from J, leaving 12 bases between. Looked up from germline, CDR1 is SQVTM and CDR2 is ANQGSEA. The CDR3 spans 14 residues. Written as DNA, the CDR3 is TGCAGCGTTGTGAACCTCCTCATGAACACTGAAGCTTTCTTT. This gives the protein CSVVNLLMNTEAFF.

The chain links TRBV29-1 to TRBJ2-4; 12 bases match TRBD2. V shed 4 bases, J shed 3 bases, and the junction held 13 bases outside the gene matches. Per germline, CDR1 SQVTM and CDR2 ANQGSEA. This CDR3 is built from 18 residues. CDR3 coding DNA: TGCAGCGTTGCCCGACTAGCGGGGGCTGGGGGGGGCAAAAACATTCAGTACTTC. This sequence encodes CSVARLAGAGGGKNIQYF.

This CDR3 reads CAIRPTGQGPGANVLTF. CDR3 nucleotide sequence: TGTGCCATCAGGCCAACGGGACAGGGTCCTGGGGCCAACGTCCTGACTTTC. The chain is built from TRBV10-3 and TRBJ2-6, with 9 bases aligning to TRBD1. This CDR3 has 17 amino acids. The germline V gene encodes CDR1 ENHRY and CDR2 SYGVKD. V lost 6 bases and J lost 2; bases outside the gene matches: 8.

This clone has just a few counts. The genes are TRBV19 and TRBJ1-4; D gene ambiguous. The V gene lost 3 bases and the J gene lost 8 bases, with 10 bases spanning the gap. The CDR3 has 13 residues. Per the germline V gene, CDR1 is LNHDA and CDR2 is SQIVND (reference sequence). The CDR3 DNA is TGTGCCAGTAGTATTTTGGACGGCGAAAAACTGTTTTTT. Translating gives CASSILDGEKLFF.

This clone was detected many times. At the DNA level, this CDR3 is encoded by other sequences in the same sample as well. This chain joins TRBV5-1 and TRBJ1-1, with D possibly matching TRBD1 (5 bases). CDR3 length: 13 residues. V was pared by 2 bases and J by 5 bases, with 10 bases between. Germline lookup yields CDR1 SGHRS and CDR2 YFSETQ. Here the CDR3 reads CASSFQGNTEAFF. The CDR3 nucleotides read TGCGCCAGCAGCTTTCAGGGAAATACTGAAGCTTTCTTT.

V usage is TRBV29-1 and J usage is TRBJ2-1; TRBD1 is a possible D gene (5 bases). Trimming took off 1 base at V and 3 bases at J, with 13 bases between the two ends. This CDR3 has 15 amino acids. Per germline, CDR1 SQVTM and CDR2 ANQGSEA. CDR3 in DNA: TGCAGCGTTGAAGGGACAAAGGGTTACTACAATGAGCAGTTCTTC. Translated, it gives CSVEGTKGYYNEQFF.

The chain combines TRBV29-1 with TRBJ1-1; 9 bases agree with TRBD1. This CDR3 spans 13 amino acids. V shed 6 bases, J shed 5 bases, and the junction held 7 bases outside the gene matches. Per germline, CDR1 SQVTM and CDR2 ANQGSEA. The CDR3 region is CSVLTGGLTEAFF. DNA of the CDR3: TGCAGCGTCTTGACAGGGGGTTTAACTGAAGCTTTCTTT.

This clone showed up just a few times. This chain uses TRBV5-6 with TRBJ1-1; the D is unclear. V was trimmed by 3 bases and J by 12 bases, leaving 18 bases between them. Germline V gene lookup returns CDR1 SGHDT and CDR2 YYEEEE. The CDR3 length is 13 residues. CDR3 loop: CASSSLGVGNSFF. The CDR3 DNA follows: TGTGCCAGCAGCTCCCTTGGGGTAGGGAATTCTTTCTTT.

The chain has TRBV11-2 and TRBJ1-5; D is perhaps TRBD1 (5 bases). With 0 bases removed from V and 2 bases from J, the gap between germline ends came to 8 bases. The CDR3 is 15 amino acids. Germline lookup yields CDR1 SGHAT and CDR2 FQNNGV. The CDR3 is CASSLEGQGNQPQHF. The CDR3 DNA reads as TGTGCCAGCAGCTTAGAGGGGCAGGGCAATCAGCCCCAGCATTTT.

In its sample, this clone was seen a few times. The rearrangement uses TRBV2 and TRBJ2-3; 14 positions agree with TRBD2. Unmatched junction bases numbered 8, after V lost 11 bases and J lost 7 bases. The V gene's germline CDR1 is SNHLY and CDR2 FYNNEI. The CDR3 is 14 residues long. CDR3 protein: CARGLAGGSNTQYF. CDR3 coding DNA: TGTGCCCGTGGACTAGCGGGGGGATCGAATACGCAGTATTTT. Full variable domain (outside the CDR3, taken from reference TRBV2 and TRBJ2-3): EPEVTQTPSHQVTQMGQEVILRCVPISNHLYFYWYRQILGQKVEFLVSFYNNEISEKSEIFDDQFSVERPDGSNFTLKIRSTKLEDSAMYFCARGLAGGSNTQYFGPGTRLTVL.

The rearrangement uses TRBV29-1 and TRBJ2-7; D is unclear. V lost 5 bases, J lost 3 bases, and 8 bases lay in between. This CDR3 region has 11 residues. Germline V lookup: CDR1 SQVTM, CDR2 ANQGSEA. DNA of the CDR3: TGCAGCGTTCAGTCCCTCTACGAGCAGTACTTC. Residues: CSVQSLYEQYF.

The V call is TRBV29-1, the J call TRBJ2-3, with D possibly being TRBD2 (6 bases). This CDR3 comprises 13 residues. V lost 2 bases and J lost 5, with 11 bases in between. Germline loops: CDR1 SQVTM, CDR2 ANQGSEA. The CDR3 sequence is CSVELLALDTQYF. Here the CDR3 DNA reads TGCAGCGTTGAATTGCTAGCGTTAGATACGCAGTATTTT.

The chain employs TRBV4-3 and TRBJ1-1; a possible D gene is TRBD1 (5 bases). Germline V gives CDR1 LGHNA, CDR2 YSLEER. Deletions cut 3 bases from V and 0 bases from J, with 11 bases between. There are 15 residues in the CDR3. CDR3 DNA: TGCGCCAGCAGCCACACTTGGGGGATGAACACTGAAGCTTTCTTT. It encodes CASSHTWGMNTEAFF.

This clone was found once. The chain joins TRBV11-2 to TRBJ2-1; tentative D call: TRBD2 (7 bases). The length of the CDR3 is 12 residues. Trimming pared 5 bases from V and 9 bases from J, leaving 11 bases between. Per the germline V gene, CDR1 is SGHAT and CDR2 is FQNNGV. CDR3 sequence: CASSPGGGEQFF. In nucleotides, the CDR3 is TGTGCCAGCAGCCCGGGGGGCGGTGAGCAGTTCTTC. The whole variable domain, filled in from reference TRBV11-2 and TRBJ2-1, reads EAGVAQSPRYKIIEKRQSVAFWCNPISGHATLYWYQQILGQGPKLLIQFQNNGVVDDSQLPKDRFSAERLKGVDSTLKIQPAKLEDSAVYLCASSPGGGEQFFGPGTRLTVL.

This chain joins TRBV4-3 and TRBJ1-2; D is undetermined. The CDR3 runs to 13 residues. Germline-derived CDR1 and CDR2 are LGHNA and YSLEER. V lost 0 bases to trimming and J lost 8 bases, with 10 bases between them. CDR3 sequence: CASSQDKGRGYTF. DNA of the CDR3: TGCGCCAGCAGCCAAGATAAAGGTCGAGGCTACACCTTC.

The chain employs TRBV9 and TRBJ2-7, with D possibly being TRBD1 or TRBD2 (5 bases each). Germline V gene lookup returns CDR1 SGDLS and CDR2 YYNGEE. Trimming stripped 10 bases from V and 4 bases from J, with 15 bases between. The length of the CDR3 is 12 residues. CDR3 coding DNA: TGTGCCTCGGGCCGGGACGAATACGAGCAGTACTTC. Translation gives CASGRDEYEQYF.

The CDR3 spells CSVHHGQSGTEAFF. For the CDR3, the DNA is TGCAGCGTCCATCACGGGCAGTCGGGAACTGAAGCTTTCTTT. The rearrangement joins TRBV29-1 to TRBJ1-1, with D uncertain. Germline V lookup: CDR1 SQVTM, CDR2 ANQGSEA. V was cut by 6 bases and J by 5 bases, with 19 bases left in between. The CDR3 totals 14 residues.

The table lists this clone with a few counts. V usage is TRBV15 and J usage is TRBJ2-5; D could derive from TRBD1 or TRBD2 (6 bases each). V was clipped by 4 bases and J by 4 bases, with 16 bases between them. This CDR3 is 15 amino acids long. CDR1 is LNHNV and CDR2 is YYDKDF in the germline V gene (reference sequence). The CDR3 loop is CATSKEGGLGETQYF. The CDR3 coding sequence is TGTGCCACCAGCAAAGAGGGGGGCCTCGGAGAGACCCAGTACTTC.

Worth noting for this clone: Distinct nucleotide sequences in the sample also encode this CDR3. V gene TRBV5-1 combines with J gene TRBJ2-7; TRBD2 is a possible D gene (5 bases). There are 14 residues in the CDR3. Between the trimmed V and J ends, which lost 0 bases and 3 bases, there was a span of 10 bases. Germline assignment: CDR1 SGHRS and CDR2 YFSETQ. As DNA, the CDR3 is TGCGCCAGCAGCTTGGCGGGGAAAGGCTACGAGCAGTACTTC. This codes for CASSLAGKGYEQYF.